The 5 T cell receptor beta chains below were found in one sample sequenced in a study of blood T cell repertoires in COVID-19. Some clones are missing from TCRdb's copy, which holds only in-frame ones; the method was immunoSEQ multiplex PCR. The repertoire includes roughly 100,000 clones, over 65% of them detected once, and 12% sits in the top ten. The material sequenced was peripheral blood. The receptors originated from a human donor in a cohort sampled during active COVID-19.

V is TRBV5-1 and J is TRBJ1-6; D perhaps matches TRBD1 (5 bases). V lost 1 base, J lost 9 bases, and 14 bases lay in between. Germline-derived CDR1 and CDR2 are SGHRS and YFSETQ. The CDR3 has 15 amino acids. Here the CDR3 reads CASSLPTDGGSPLHF. The CDR3 bases are TGCGCCAGCAGCTTGCCGACAGACGGGGGTTCACCCCTCCACTTT.

This chain links TRBV27 with TRBJ1-6, with D unresolved. Trimming removed 5 bases at V and 6 bases at J, with 8 bases between. Germline CDR1 reads MNHEY; CDR2 reads SMNVEV (reference sequence). CDR3 length: 13 amino acids. The CDR3 loop reads CASSAYSNSPLHF. The CDR3 DNA follows: TGTGCCAGCAGTGCTTACAGTAATTCACCCCTCCACTTT.

The table lists this clone with a count of one. The CDR3 sequence is CASSWEGTSGVNEQFF. In DNA form, the CDR3 reads TGTGCCAGCAGCTGGGAGGGGACTAGCGGGGTCAATGAGCAGTTCTTC. V and J are TRBV7-2 and TRBJ2-1, with 13 bases identical to TRBD2. CDR3 length: 16 residues. Looked up from germline, CDR1 is SGHTA and CDR2 is FQGNSA. The V and J ends lost 4 bases and 6 bases, in that order; junction bases with no gene match: 6.

The V gene is TRBV10-2, the J gene TRBJ2-2; 10 bases map to TRBD1. J lost 0 bases, V lost 11 bases, and 9 bases had no gene match. In germline, CDR1 is WSHSY, CDR2 SAAADI. CDR3 length equals 16 residues. This chain's CDR3 is CACCETGGTNTGELFF. The DNA of the CDR3 is TGCGCCTGCTGCGAGACAGGGGGCACGAACACCGGGGAGCTGTTTTTT.

The CDR3 loop reads CASSSTRLEAFF. DNA of the CDR3: TGTGCCAGCAGTTCGACCCGACTTGAAGCTTTCTTT. The chain joins TRBV6-5 to TRBJ1-1, with D hard to call. V lost 4 bases, J lost 7 bases, and 10 bases lay in between. This CDR3 has 12 residues. Germline V gene sequence: CDR1 MNHEY, CDR2 SVGAGI.